This T cell receptor (beta chain) was captured in a study of blood T cell repertoires in COVID-19. Whole-study context: COVID-19 samples from acute and convalescent phases originated in the United States, Italy and Spain. PBMCs, B-cell-depleted T cells, or T cells were the source of the cDNA or gDNA that made up the material.

V was cut by 1 base and J by 7 bases, with 13 bases left in between. Germline V gives CDR1 SNHLY, CDR2 FYNNEI. CDR3 length equals 14 residues. Original methodology: Estimation of nucleated cell counts was performed using reference gene primer amplification. Profiled with immunoSEQ multiplex PCR; TCRdb holds only in-frame clones, not every one. V and J calls and clone size are those listed in that table; D and trimming were worked out from the DNA. The table records 65,000 or so clones, 75% to 85% of them present only once. V gene TRBV2 combines with J gene TRBJ1-1; D is unclear. The receptor was derived from a man older than 75 with acute or convalescent COVID-19. Sequencing used peripheral blood. The CDR3 protein is CASSEGQFRIEAFF. CDR3 coding DNA: TGTGCCAGCAGTGAAGGTCAGTTCAGGATTGAAGCTTTCTTT.